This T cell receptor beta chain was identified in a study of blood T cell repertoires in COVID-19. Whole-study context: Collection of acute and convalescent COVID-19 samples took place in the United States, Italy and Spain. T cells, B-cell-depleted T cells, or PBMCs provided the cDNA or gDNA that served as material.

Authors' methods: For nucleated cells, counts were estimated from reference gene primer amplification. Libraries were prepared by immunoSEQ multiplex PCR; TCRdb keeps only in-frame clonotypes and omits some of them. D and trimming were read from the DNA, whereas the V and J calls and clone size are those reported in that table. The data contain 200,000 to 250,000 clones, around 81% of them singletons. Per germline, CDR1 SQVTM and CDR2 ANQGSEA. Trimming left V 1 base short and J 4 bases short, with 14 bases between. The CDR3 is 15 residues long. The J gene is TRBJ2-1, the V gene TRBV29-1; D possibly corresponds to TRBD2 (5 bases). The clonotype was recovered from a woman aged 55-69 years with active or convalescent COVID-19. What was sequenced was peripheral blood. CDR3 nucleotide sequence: TGCAGCGTTGAAGGTTACGCGAGAGGGTACAATGAGCAGTTCTTC. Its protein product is CSVEGYARGYNEQFF.